The sequence of this T cell receptor beta chain was determined in a study of Ad26.COV2.S vaccination and SARS-CoV-2 variants. Study as a whole: Ad26.COV2.S was injected intramuscularly once or twice, 56 days apart.

Sequenced by immunoSEQ multiplex PCR; TCRdb stores in-frame clones only, minus some. Of a few hundred thousand clones in the sample, approximately 90% were seen once. Treatment of the sample: some 20 received Ad26.COV2.S at low or high dose, single or two shots; a few received placebo; per-sample allocation not given. At day 63 after the first vaccine or placebo injection, samples were drawn. Within Boston, the person who donated was an adult of 18-55 years. This clone was found once. CDR3 length equals 10 residues. Trimming pared 4 bases from V and 1 base from J, leaving 2 bases between. Germline V gene sequence: CDR1 DFQATT, CDR2 SNEGSKA (reference sequence).

The receptor was derived from a person between 18 and 65 years old who received the Ad26.COV2.S COVID-19 vaccine or a placebo. The starting material was peripheral blood, obtained in a trial of Ad26.COV2.S vaccine versus placebo. This chain joins TRBV20-1 and TRBJ2-7; no clear D. The CDR3 protein is CSAMSYEQYF. The DNA of the CDR3 is TGCAGTGCTATGTCCTACGAGCAGTACTTC.